Shown below are 19 T cell receptor beta chains from a single sample sequenced in a study of blood T cell repertoires in COVID-19. Only in-frame clones appear in the TCRdb table, and some are missing; sequencing was by immunoSEQ multiplex PCR. Of about 170,000 clones listed, about 86% are singletons. Input material: peripheral blood. These receptors were collected from a woman aged 70-85 years who had recovered from COVID-19.

V usage is TRBV6-1 and J usage is TRBJ1-2; weak D call: TRBD1 (6 bases). This CDR3 region has 14 residues. CDR1 MNHNS and CDR2 SASEGT come from the germline V gene. Between the trimmed V and J ends, which lost 0 bases and 4 bases, there was a span of 9 bases. The CDR3 nucleotides read TGTGCCAGCAGTGAAGCCGGCAGGGGCTATGGCTACACCTTC. As protein: CASSEAGRGYGYTF.

The DNA of the CDR3 is TGTGCCAGCAGCTTAGGGAGTGAGCAGTTCTTC. Protein sequence: CASSLGSEQFF. The V gene is TRBV7-9, the J gene TRBJ2-1, with unresolved D. CDR3 length: 11 residues. V gave up 1 base and J gave up 9 bases, with 4 bases separating them. The germline V gene has CDR1 SEHNR and CDR2 FQNEAQ (reference sequence). Complete variable domain (other parts from reference TRBV7-9 and TRBJ2-1): DTGVSQNPRHKITKRGQNVTFRCDPISEHNRLYWYRQTLGQGPEFLTYFQNEAQLEKSRLLSDRFSAERPKGSFSTLEIQRTEQGDSAMYLCASSLGSEQFFGPGTRLTVL.

The sample holds one count of this clone. The chain employs TRBV6-6 and TRBJ2-1, with TRBD2 identical over 9 bases. The CDR3 length is 14 residues. V trimming: 4 bases; J trimming: 3 bases; junction bases outside the gene matches: 1. Per the germline V gene, CDR1 is MNHNY and CDR2 is SVGAGI (reference sequence). The CDR3 spells CASSFSGGYNEQFF. For the CDR3, the DNA is TGTGCCAGCAGTTTTAGCGGGGGCTACAATGAGCAGTTCTTC.

This clone was recorded once. J is TRBJ1-2 and V is TRBV12-5; tentatively, D is TRBD1 (5 bases). The CDR3 consists of 12 residues. V lost 10 bases and J lost 4, with 13 bases in between. CDR1 LGHNT and CDR2 FRNRAP come from the germline V gene. Here the CDR3 reads CATTEYPYGYTF. The CDR3 region has the DNA TGTGCTACGACAGAGTACCCCTATGGCTACACCTTC. Full variable domain (outside the CDR3, taken from reference TRBV12-5 and TRBJ1-2): DARVTQTPRHKVTEMGQEVTMRCQPILGHNTVFWYRQTMMQGLELLAYFRNRAPLDDSGMPKDRFSAEMPDATLATLKIQPSEPRDSAVYFCATTEYPYGYTFGSGTRLTVV.

The rearrangement uses TRBV5-1 and TRBJ2-3, with 8 positions matching TRBD2. Germline CDR1 SGHRS, CDR2 YFSETQ. CDR3 length: 14 residues. With V trimmed by 0 bases and J by 7 bases, 4 bases remained unmatched. CDR3 coding DNA: TGCGCCAGCAGCTTGGCCCGGGGGGGCTATACGCAGTATTTT. Its protein is CASSLARGGYTQYF.

V usage is TRBV19 and J usage is TRBJ2-1; D is possibly TRBD2 (6 bases). CDR1 LNHDA and CDR2 SQIVND come from the germline V gene (reference sequence). V was pared by 6 bases and J by 8 bases, with 17 bases between. The CDR3 spans 14 residues. The CDR3, as DNA: TGTGCCAGTAGCACCTCAGGGTGGGGGGATGAGCAGTTCTTC. It translates to CASSTSGWGDEQFF.

V usage is TRBV12-3 or TRBV12-4 and J usage is TRBJ1-1; 9 bases are a match to TRBD1. Trimming took 6 bases from V and 5 from J; bases not matched to a gene: 4. This CDR3 is built from 13 residues. The CDR3 nucleotides read TGTGCCAGCAGGCCTGGGACAGGGACTGAAGCTTTCTTT. It is translated as CASRPGTGTEAFF.

The chain couples TRBV10-3 to TRBJ2-7, with 11 bases fitting TRBD1. Germline V gene lookup returns CDR1 ENHRY and CDR2 SYGVKD. The CDR3 loop spans 15 amino acids. V gave up 4 bases and J gave up 0 bases; unmatched junction bases: 2. The CDR3 loop reads CAISGDRGDSYEQYF. In DNA, the CDR3 is TGTGCCATCAGTGGGGACAGGGGGGACTCCTACGAGCAGTACTTC.

The rearrangement joins TRBV19 to TRBJ1-4; no reliable D call. CDR3 length: 13 residues. V was clipped by 5 bases and J by 4 bases, with 8 bases between them. Germline assignment: CDR1 LNHDA and CDR2 SQIVND (reference sequence). Here the CDR3 DNA reads TGTGCCAGTAGTCATAGAGATAATGAAAAACTGTTTTTT. Translated, it gives CASSHRDNEKLFF.

Concerning this clone itself: Compared with germline, one end of the junction differs, possibly owing to a read error. The chain has TRBV3-1 (or the pseudogene TRBV3-2) and TRBJ1-3, with 7 bases that match TRBD1. Germline CDR1 is LGHDT and CDR2 is YNNKEL (reference sequence). The CDR3 spans 15 residues. CDR3 in DNA: TGTGCCAGCAGCCCCCAGGGGGACTCTGGAAACACCATGTATTTT. Its translation is CASSPQGDSGNTMYF.

The chain carries TRBV15 and TRBJ1-5; TRBD1 might be the D (6 bases). V lost 0 bases and J 2 bases, leaving 26 bases between the germline ends. Germline V lookup: CDR1 LNHNV, CDR2 YYDKDF (reference sequence). This CDR3 comprises 21 residues. The CDR3 here is CATSRDPPSGAGWRRNQPQHF. The DNA of the CDR3 is TGTGCCACCAGCAGAGATCCCCCCTCAGGGGCAGGGTGGAGGCGCAATCAGCCCCAGCATTTT.

Only one count was recorded for this clone. This chain links TRBV3-1 (or the pseudogene TRBV3-2) with TRBJ2-7, with TRBD1 matching 9 bases. There are 15 residues in the CDR3. The V and J ends lost 4 bases and 3 bases, in that order; junction bases with no gene match: 7. The germline V gene encodes CDR1 LGHDT and CDR2 YNNKEL (reference sequence). The CDR3 loop is CASSLGDRVYYEQYF. CDR3 bases: TGTGCCAGCAGCCTCGGGGACAGGGTTTACTACGAGCAGTACTTC.

This chain links TRBV10-3 with TRBJ1-1; 10 bases fit TRBD1. V trimming: 4 bases; J trimming: 0 bases; junction bases outside the gene matches: 5. The CDR3 has 16 amino acids. CDR1 and CDR2 (germline): ENHRY, SYGVKD. The CDR3 is CAISGGTGAMNTEAFF. CDR3 DNA sequence: TGTGCCATCAGTGGGGGGACAGGGGCCATGAACACTGAAGCTTTCTTT.

The chain has TRBV27 and TRBJ1-1; D is perhaps TRBD1 (5 bases). Germline V lookup: CDR1 MNHEY, CDR2 SMNVEV (reference sequence). This CDR3 has 12 amino acids. Trimming took off 4 bases at V and 6 bases at J, with 9 bases between the two ends. The CDR3, as DNA: TGTGCCAGCAGTTCCCAGGGTTCTGAAGCTTTCTTT. Translating it yields CASSSQGSEAFF.

This clone was counted a single time. This chain connects TRBV9 to TRBJ2-7, with D possibly being TRBD2 (5 bases). Trimming removed 3 bases from V and 6 bases from J, with 10 bases in between. Germline V gene data show CDR1 as SGDLS and CDR2 as YYNGEE. This CDR3 has 12 amino acids. The CDR3 DNA reads TGTGCCAGCAGCGGGTCGGGGTTCGAGCAGTACTTC. Its protein product is CASSGSGFEQYF.

This chain links TRBV25-1 with TRBJ1-2; TRBD1 matches at 9 bases. CDR1 MGHDK and CDR2 SYGVNS come from the germline V gene. This CDR3 has 14 amino acids. V was pared by 8 bases and J by 8 bases, with 12 bases of the junction left unmatched. CDR3 residues: CASGSRDRAWGYTF. Written as DNA, the CDR3 is TGTGCCAGCGGGTCCCGGGACAGGGCCTGGGGCTACACCTTC.

V and J are TRBV24-1 and TRBJ2-3, with TRBD2 identical over 9 bases. This CDR3 contains 15 residues. Germline trimming cut 2 bases from V and 8 bases from J; bases unmatched to any gene: 7. CDR1 is KGHDR, CDR2 SFDVKD, per germline. CDR3 bases: TGTGCCACCAGTGATTCGCGGGAGGGCCGGGGTACGCAGTATTTT. Its protein is CATSDSREGRGTQYF.

The rearrangement uses TRBV3-1 (or the pseudogene TRBV3-2) and TRBJ2-7; D remains ambiguous. Per germline, CDR1 LGHDT and CDR2 YNNKEL (reference sequence). With 1 base removed from V and 2 bases from J, the gap between germline ends came to 12 bases. The CDR3 is made up of 15 amino acids. CDR3 DNA sequence: TGTGCCAGCAGCCAAGTTCCTACAGCTACCTACGAGCAGTACTTC. Protein: CASSQVPTATYEQYF.

V usage is TRBV6-2 or TRBV6-3 and J usage is TRBJ1-5; TRBD1 matches 8 bases. Germline CDR1 reads MNHEY; CDR2 reads SVGEGT. CDR3 length: 16 residues. Trimming removed 6 bases from V and 3 bases from J; junction bases left unmatched: 10. The CDR3 loop is CASSPRQGNYNQPQHF. CDR3 DNA sequence: TGTGCCAGCAGCCCCAGACAGGGGAATTACAATCAGCCCCAGCATTTT.